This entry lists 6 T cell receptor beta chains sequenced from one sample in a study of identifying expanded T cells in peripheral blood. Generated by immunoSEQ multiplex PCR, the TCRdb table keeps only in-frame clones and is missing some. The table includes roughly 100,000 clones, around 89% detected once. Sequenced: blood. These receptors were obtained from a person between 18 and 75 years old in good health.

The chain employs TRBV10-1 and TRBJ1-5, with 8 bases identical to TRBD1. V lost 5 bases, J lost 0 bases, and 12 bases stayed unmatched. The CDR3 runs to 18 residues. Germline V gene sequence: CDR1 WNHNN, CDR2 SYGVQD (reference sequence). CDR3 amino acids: CASSLGQGTTISNQPQHF. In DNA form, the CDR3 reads TGCGCCAGCAGTCTAGGACAGGGAACTACGATTAGCAATCAGCCCCAGCATTTT.

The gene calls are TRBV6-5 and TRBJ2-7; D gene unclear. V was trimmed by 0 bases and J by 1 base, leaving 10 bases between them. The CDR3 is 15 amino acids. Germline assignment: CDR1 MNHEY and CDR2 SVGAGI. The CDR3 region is CASSYSAYGSYEQYF. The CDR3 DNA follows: TGTGCCAGCAGTTACTCTGCCTATGGATCCTACGAGCAGTACTTC.

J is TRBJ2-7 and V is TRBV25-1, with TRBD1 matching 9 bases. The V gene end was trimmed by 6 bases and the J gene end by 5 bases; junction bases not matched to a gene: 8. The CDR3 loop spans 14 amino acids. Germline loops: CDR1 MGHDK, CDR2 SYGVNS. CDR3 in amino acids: CASSEYRGRDEQYF. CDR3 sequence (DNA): TGTGCCAGCAGCGAGTACAGGGGGCGCGACGAGCAGTACTTC.

This chain's CDR3 is CASSQDRRGGYTF. For the CDR3, the DNA is TGCGCCAGCAGCCAAGATCGGAGGGGTGGCTACACCTTC. The gene calls are TRBV4-3 and TRBJ1-2, with D perhaps matching TRBD1 (5 bases). There are 13 residues in the CDR3. V dropped 0 bases and J dropped 7 bases, with 9 bases sitting between them. Germline V gene data show CDR1 as LGHNA and CDR2 as YSLEER.

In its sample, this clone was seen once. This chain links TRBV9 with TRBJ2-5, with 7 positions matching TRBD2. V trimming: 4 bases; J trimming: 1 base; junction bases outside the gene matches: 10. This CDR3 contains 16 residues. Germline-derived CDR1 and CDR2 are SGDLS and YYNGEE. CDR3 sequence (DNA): TGTGCCAGCAGCAACGGGAGGCTCCGCGGCCAAGAGACCCAGTACTTC. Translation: CASSNGRLRGQETQYF.

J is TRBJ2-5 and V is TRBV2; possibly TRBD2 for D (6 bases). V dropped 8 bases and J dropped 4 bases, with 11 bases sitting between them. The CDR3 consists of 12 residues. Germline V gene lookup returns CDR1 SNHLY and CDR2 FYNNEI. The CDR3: CASVAGRETQYF. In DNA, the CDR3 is TGTGCCAGCGTGGCGGGAAGAGAGACCCAGTACTTC.